Below, 2 T cell receptor beta chains from the same sample are listed, as sequenced in a study of blood T cell repertoires in COVID-19. Only in-frame clones appear in the TCRdb table, and some are missing; sequencing was by immunoSEQ multiplex PCR. The sample yields around 400,000 clones, 75% to 90% seen once. Sequenced input: PBMCs or T cells enriched from blood (not recorded which). These receptors were obtained from a woman aged 50 to 60 who had recovered from COVID-19.

The CDR3 region is CASRAGQGNNEQFF. The CDR3 region has the DNA TGTGCCAGCAGGGCGGGACAGGGGAACAATGAGCAGTTCTTC. The rearrangement joins TRBV7-9 to TRBJ2-1, with TRBD1 matching 10 bases. The ends lost 6 bases at V and 5 bases at J; junction bases unmatched: 4. The germline CDR1 and CDR2 sequences are SEHNR and FQNEAQ (reference sequence). This CDR3 has 14 amino acids. Full variable domain (missing parts from reference TRBV7-9 and TRBJ2-1): DTGVSQNPRHKITKRGQNVTFRCDPISEHNRLYWYRQTLGQGPEFLTYFQNEAQLEKSRLLSDRFSAERPKGSFSTLEIQRTEQGDSAMYLCASRAGQGNNEQFFGPGTRLTVL.

In this sample, this clone turned up once. The same CDR3 is also encoded by other DNA sequences in this sample. The V gene is TRBV19, the J gene TRBJ2-7; 8 bases map to TRBD1. V trimming: 3 bases; J trimming: 3 bases; junction bases outside the gene matches: 4. Germline loops: CDR1 LNHDA, CDR2 SQIVND (reference sequence). This CDR3 has 14 residues. The CDR3 is CASSIGGQGYEQYF. CDR3 nucleotide sequence: TGTGCCAGTAGTATTGGCGGACAGGGCTACGAGCAGTACTTC.